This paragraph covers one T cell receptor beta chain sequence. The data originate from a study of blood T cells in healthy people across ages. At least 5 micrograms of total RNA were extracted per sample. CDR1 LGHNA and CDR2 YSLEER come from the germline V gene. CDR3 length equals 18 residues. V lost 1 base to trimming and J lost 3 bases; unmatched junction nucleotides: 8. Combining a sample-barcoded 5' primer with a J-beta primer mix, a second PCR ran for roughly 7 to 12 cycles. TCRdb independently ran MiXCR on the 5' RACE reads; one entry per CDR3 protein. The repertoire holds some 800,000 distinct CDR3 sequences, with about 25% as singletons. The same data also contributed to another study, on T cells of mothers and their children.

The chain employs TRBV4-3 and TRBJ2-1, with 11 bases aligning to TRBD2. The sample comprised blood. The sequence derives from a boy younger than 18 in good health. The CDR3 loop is CASSQGLPGLAVYNEQFF. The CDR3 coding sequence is TGCGCCAGCAGCCAAGGCCTGCCGGGACTAGCGGTCTACAATGAGCAGTTCTTC.